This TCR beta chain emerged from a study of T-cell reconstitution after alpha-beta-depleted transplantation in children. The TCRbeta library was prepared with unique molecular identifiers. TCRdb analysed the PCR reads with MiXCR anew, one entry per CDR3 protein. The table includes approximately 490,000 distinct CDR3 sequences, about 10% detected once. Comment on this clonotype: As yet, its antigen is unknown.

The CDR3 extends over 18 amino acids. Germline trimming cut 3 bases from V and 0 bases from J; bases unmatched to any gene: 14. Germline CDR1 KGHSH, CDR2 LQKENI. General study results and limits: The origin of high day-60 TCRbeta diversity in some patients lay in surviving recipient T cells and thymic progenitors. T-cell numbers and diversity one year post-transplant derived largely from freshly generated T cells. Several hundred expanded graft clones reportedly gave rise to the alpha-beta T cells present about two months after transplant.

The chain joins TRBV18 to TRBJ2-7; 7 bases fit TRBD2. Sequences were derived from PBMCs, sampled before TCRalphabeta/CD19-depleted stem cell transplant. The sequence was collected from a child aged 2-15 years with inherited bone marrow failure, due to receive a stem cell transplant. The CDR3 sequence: CASSPPGATGGASYEQYF. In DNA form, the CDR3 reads TGTGCCAGCTCACCCCCCGGCGCAACGGGAGGTGCCTCCTACGAGCAGTACTTC.